Sequencing of this T cell receptor (beta chain) was carried out in a study of cytomegalovirus exposure and HLA in healthy donors. Study results and caveats: Earlier findings revealed that most TCR beta V segments proved productive either about 87% or about 30% of the time. Most TCR sequences were seen very rarely across donors, but some public TCRs occurred in many.

CDR3 length equals 14 residues. The germline gives CDR1 KGHSH, CDR2 LQKENI. Trimming cost V 4 bases and J 4 bases; bases outside gene matches: 5. Vbeta (60) and Jbeta (13) primers were used in the PCR. The assay was immunoSEQ multiplex PCR, and TCRdb's table has in-frame clones only and misses some. The sample carries about 300,000 clones, roughly 88% recorded once. Notes on this clone: The antigen is not known.

Sequenced input: PBMCs. The sequence was collected from a man aged 35-49 years in good health and CMV-seropositive. The chain joins TRBV18 to TRBJ2-5, with 8 bases identical to TRBD1. The DNA for the CDR3 is TGTGCCAGCTCACAAGGACAGGGAGGAGAGACCCAGTACTTC. Its translation is CASSQGQGGETQYF.